Listed here are 16 T cell receptor beta chains from one sample, sequenced in a study of T cell responses to AZD1222 COVID-19 vaccine. Method: immunoSEQ multiplex PCR; TCRdb's copy keeps in-frame clones and lacks some. The table has around 130,000 clones, over 90% seen once. The specimen comprised peripheral blood, sampled on day 0 of AZD1222 vaccination. The source is an adult in good health.

The rearrangement links TRBV29-1 to TRBJ2-1; 16 nucleotides line up with TRBD2. The CDR3 spans 18 residues. Germline CDR1 reads SQVTM; CDR2 reads ANQGSEA. The junction had 15 bases not matched to a gene; V was cut back by 8 bases and J by 5 bases. Here the CDR3 reads CSILGTSGRGAEDNEQFF. DNA for the CDR3: TGCAGCATCCTTGGGACTAGCGGGAGGGGGGCGGAGGACAATGAGCAGTTCTTC.

This clone was detected only once. The chain combines TRBV7-8 with TRBJ1-5, with 7 bases fitting TRBD1. V was clipped by 7 bases and J by 3 bases; unmatched bases: 3. The CDR3 runs 13 residues. Looked up from germline, CDR1 is SGHVS and CDR2 is FQNEAQ. CDR3 residues: CASTGTVNQPQHF. CDR3 nucleotides: TGTGCCAGCACCGGGACAGTCAATCAGCCCCAGCATTTT.

This chain connects TRBV2 to TRBJ2-7; possible D gene TRBD2, 5 bases. The CDR3 is 12 amino acids. The germline V gene has CDR1 SNHLY and CDR2 FYNNEI. The V end lost 6 bases, the J end lost 2 bases, and 8 bases lay between the germline ends. The CDR3 DNA reads TGTGCCAGCAGGAGCGGCCCCTACGAGCAGTACTTC. Amino acid sequence: CASRSGPYEQYF.

The chain uses TRBV27 and TRBJ1-5; D remains ambiguous. The CDR3 is made up of 13 amino acids. Between the trimmed V and J ends, which lost 6 bases and 3 bases, there was a span of 9 bases. Germline CDR1 MNHEY, CDR2 SMNVEV (reference sequence). The CDR3 sequence: CASRRVPNQPQHF. In DNA form, the CDR3 reads TGTGCCAGCAGACGGGTCCCCAATCAGCCCCAGCATTTT.

This chain connects TRBV4-3 to TRBJ1-2, with a tentative D call TRBD1 (6 bases). Germline V lookup: CDR1 LGHNA, CDR2 YSLEER. The CDR3 loop spans 14 amino acids. The V end lost 4 bases, the J end lost 2 bases, and 11 bases lay between the germline ends. The CDR3 nucleotides read TGCGCCAGCAGCCCCCTTACAGGGAACTATGGCTACACCTTC. Protein product: CASSPLTGNYGYTF.

V usage is TRBV2 and J usage is TRBJ1-1, with 8 positions matching TRBD1. V shed 6 bases and J 5 bases; nucleotides not matched to a gene: 8. CDR3 length equals 14 residues. The V gene's germline CDR1 is SNHLY and CDR2 FYNNEI. The CDR3 bases are TGTGCCAGCAGGGACAGGGTAGTGAGAACTGAAGCTTTCTTT. It specifies CASRDRVVRTEAFF.

This clone was seen only a few times. V usage is TRBV19 and J usage is TRBJ1-1, with D unresolved. Between the trimmed V and J ends, which lost 3 bases and 11 bases, there was a span of 16 bases. The CDR3 extends over 13 amino acids. The germline V gene has CDR1 LNHDA and CDR2 SQIVND (reference sequence). DNA of the CDR3: TGTGCCAGTAGTATGTCGGGGATTGCGGGCGCTTTCTTT. Protein: CASSMSGIAGAFF.

The chain links TRBV9 to TRBJ1-2, with D hard to call. The germline V and J ends were trimmed by 7 bases and 8 bases, with 21 bases remaining between them. This CDR3 is 14 amino acids long. In germline, CDR1 is SGDLS, CDR2 YYNGEE. The CDR3 DNA sequence: TGTGCCAGCCGCCGGACTGCGCTCACCGGAGGCTACACCTTC. Its protein product is CASRRTALTGGYTF.

The CDR3 here is CASSEAVRAEAFF. The CDR3 region has the DNA TGCGCCAGCAGTGAAGCCGTCAGGGCTGAAGCTTTCTTT. V and J are TRBV10-2 and TRBJ1-1; the D gene is possibly TRBD1 (5 bases). The CDR3 runs to 13 residues. Germline-derived CDR1 and CDR2 are WSHSY and SAAADI. Trimming shortened V by 3 bases and J by 6 bases, and 11 bases separated the two germline ends.

The rearrangement uses TRBV20-1 and TRBJ1-1, with no clear D. The CDR3 sequence is 11 residues long. Trimming removed 2 bases from V and 4 bases from J, with 5 bases in between. Germline V gene sequence: CDR1 DFQATT, CDR2 SNEGSKA (reference sequence). The CDR3 DNA sequence: TGCAGTGCTAGATTTATCACTGAAGCTTTCTTT. Amino acids: CSARFITEAFF.

The V and J genes are TRBV24-1 and TRBJ1-5, with 8 positions matching TRBD1. The trim removed 4 bases at V and 2 bases at J, leaving 6 bases unmatched. Germline CDR1 and CDR2: KGHDR and SFDVKD. CDR3 size: 16 residues. CDR3 amino acids: CATSETSDRGNQPQHF. CDR3 sequence (DNA): TGTGCCACCAGTGAAACCTCGGACAGGGGCAATCAGCCCCAGCATTTT.

The rearrangement joins TRBV7-8 to TRBJ1-1; D call uncertain. This CDR3 contains 14 residues. Trimming stripped 3 bases from V and 1 base from J, with 9 bases between. CDR1 SGHVS and CDR2 FQNEAQ come from the germline V gene. In nucleotides, the CDR3 is TGTGCCAGCAGCTTCAAGGGCACGAACACTGAAGCTTTCTTT. Its translation: CASSFKGTNTEAFF.

CDR3 in DNA: TGCGCCAGCAGCTTGGCTTTTCCGATGACCGAGACCCAGTACTTC. Protein sequence: CASSLAFPMTETQYF. V and J are TRBV5-1 and TRBJ2-5; D remains unclear. The CDR3 totals 15 residues. The germline V gene encodes CDR1 SGHRS and CDR2 YFSETQ. Trimming took 0 bases from V and 5 from J, leaving 14 bases between them. Combining the CDR3 with reference TRBV5-1 and TRBJ2-5 gives the whole variable domain KAGVTQTPRYLIKTRGQQVTLSCSPISGHRSVSWYQQTPGQGLQFLFEYFSETQRNKGNFPGRFSGRQFSNSRSEMNVSTLELGDSALYLCASSLAFPMTETQYFGPGTRLLVL.

The chain carries TRBV28 and TRBJ1-4; TRBD1 might be the D (6 bases). The V end was cut by 1 base, the J end by 1 base, with 10 bases between. Germline CDR1 MDHEN, CDR2 SYDVKM. The CDR3 consists of 16 residues. The CDR3 DNA is TGTGCCAGCAGTTTATATGGGGGGCGAACTAATGAAAAACTGTTTTTT. Translating gives CASSLYGGRTNEKLFF.

This clone was seen only once. The rearrangement uses TRBV7-2 and TRBJ2-1; TRBD1 agrees at 12 bases. The CDR3 spans 16 residues. Germline V gives CDR1 SGHTA, CDR2 FQGNSA. Germline trimming cut 5 bases from V and 7 bases from J; bases unmatched to any gene: 9. CDR3 region: CASSKAGTGGMNEQFF. The CDR3 DNA is TGTGCCAGCAGCAAAGCCGGGACAGGGGGCATGAATGAGCAGTTCTTC.

The gene calls are TRBV7-3 and TRBJ2-1; 10 nucleotides agree with TRBD2. With 0 bases clipped from V and 9 bases from J, the junction kept 14 bases outside the gene matches. This CDR3 spans 18 amino acids. Germline V gene data show CDR1 as SGHTA and CDR2 as FQGTGA. The chain's CDR3 is CASSLTVLAGVGEIEQFF. For the CDR3, the DNA is TGTGCCAGCAGCTTAACGGTCCTAGCGGGAGTAGGGGAGATTGAGCAGTTCTTC.